The next 28 T cell receptor beta chains were all read from a single sample in a study of PD-1 and CTLA-4 blockade in melanoma. Clones were read by immunoSEQ multiplex PCR, and TCRdb kept only the in-frame ones, dropping some. Of tens of thousands of clones listed, roughly 89% are singletons. The specimen was CD8+ T cells from peripheral blood, collected before anti-PD-1 treatment. All receptors come from a human donor with melanoma.

The rearrangement uses TRBV2 and TRBJ1-2; 7 bases are shared with TRBD1. V dropped 3 bases and J dropped 4; count of bases not matched to a gene: 5. CDR1 SNHLY and CDR2 FYNNEI come from the germline V gene. This CDR3 region has 14 residues. The CDR3 DNA reads TGTGCCAGCAGTGAGAGGGACAGCTTCTATGGCTACACCTTC. This translates into CASSERDSFYGYTF.

The count of this clone is one. The chain couples TRBV28 to TRBJ2-1; tentatively, D is TRBD1 (5 bases). This CDR3 is 13 amino acids long. From germline, CDR1 is MDHEN and CDR2 SYDVKM. V was pared by 6 bases and J by 4 bases, with 10 bases between. The CDR3 spells CASSPDRYNEQFF. Here the CDR3 DNA reads TGTGCCAGCAGCCCTGACAGATACAATGAGCAGTTCTTC.

The chain couples TRBV4-1 to TRBJ2-3, with TRBD2 identical over 8 bases. This CDR3 is built from 15 residues. CDR1 and CDR2 from the germline V gene are MGHRA and YSYEKL. V trimming: 0 bases; J trimming: 5 bases; junction bases outside the gene matches: 4. CDR3 region: CASSQESGRGDTQYF. CDR3 DNA sequence: TGCGCCAGCAGCCAAGAAAGCGGGAGAGGAGATACGCAGTATTTT.

This clone was observed once. The V and J genes are TRBV19 and TRBJ2-1, with 15 positions matching TRBD2. Germline CDR1 and CDR2: LNHDA and SQIVND (reference sequence). The CDR3 spans 17 residues. Trimming removed 8 bases from V and 3 bases from J; junction bases left unmatched: 8. For the CDR3, the DNA is TGTGCCAGTCGGGCGGGACTAGCGGGAGGCTACTACAATGAGCAGTTCTTC. It codes for CASRAGLAGGYYNEQFF.

The rearrangement links TRBV6-1 to TRBJ1-1; TRBD1 is a possible D gene (5 bases). Germline lookup yields CDR1 MNHNS and CDR2 SASEGT. V lost 2 bases to trimming and J lost 2 bases, with 9 bases between them. This CDR3 spans 14 amino acids. The CDR3 region is CASSEWGSNTEAFF. CDR3 sequence (DNA): TGTGCCAGCAGTGAATGGGGCAGCAACACTGAAGCTTTCTTT.

The rearrangement uses TRBV6-1 and TRBJ2-7; a weak D match, TRBD2 (5 bases). Germline CDR1 and CDR2: MNHNS and SASEGT. This CDR3 is built from 16 residues. V was trimmed by 2 bases and J by 2 bases, leaving 16 bases between them. The CDR3: CASSERTEEDPYEQYF. CDR3 in DNA: TGTGCCAGCAGTGAAAGGACCGAGGAGGATCCCTACGAGCAGTACTTC.

The gene calls are TRBV30 and TRBJ2-5; D might be TRBD1 (6 bases). The CDR3 is 13 residues long. V lost 5 bases to trimming and J lost 5 bases, with 15 bases between them. The germline V gene has CDR1 GTSNPN and CDR2 SVGIG (reference sequence). This chain's CDR3 is CAWGGTERETQYF. The CDR3 DNA is TGTGCCTGGGGGGGCACCGAGAGGGAGACCCAGTACTTC.

The V and J genes are TRBV7-9 and TRBJ1-1; D not resolved. There are 14 residues in the CDR3. Trimming pared 4 bases from V and 0 bases from J, leaving 9 bases between. Germline CDR1 is SEHNR and CDR2 is FQNEAQ (reference sequence). The CDR3 region is CASSSREMNTEAFF. CDR3 DNA sequence: TGTGCCAGCAGCTCAAGGGAGATGAACACTGAAGCTTTCTTT.

The V and J genes are TRBV28 and TRBJ2-3, with unresolved D. The CDR3 extends over 13 amino acids. The germline V gene encodes CDR1 MDHEN and CDR2 SYDVKM. V lost 2 bases and J lost 1, with 4 bases in between. The CDR3 region has the DNA TGTGCCAGCAGTTTAGCCGGCACAGATACGCAGTATTTT. Translating it yields CASSLAGTDTQYF.

V usage is TRBV5-1 and J usage is TRBJ2-1; TRBD2 matches at 9 bases. The CDR3 extends over 15 amino acids. The V gene end was trimmed by 6 bases and the J gene end by 4 bases; junction bases not matched to a gene: 8. Looked up from germline, CDR1 is SGHRS and CDR2 is YFSETQ. The CDR3 sequence is CASTPLAGVYNEQFF. For the CDR3, the DNA is TGCGCCAGCACCCCCTTAGCGGGAGTTTACAATGAGCAGTTCTTC. Filled out from reference TRBV5-1 and TRBJ2-1, the complete variable domain reads KAGVTQTPRYLIKTRGQQVTLSCSPISGHRSVSWYQQTPGQGLQFLFEYFSETQRNKGNFPGRFSGRQFSNSRSEMNVSTLELGDSALYLCASTPLAGVYNEQFFGPGTRLTVL.

The CDR3 DNA sequence: TGTGCCAGCAACTCCCCAAGGGGGGAGGTTGAGCAGTTCTTC. Residues: CASNSPRGEVEQFF. This chain joins TRBV6-5 and TRBJ2-1; the D call may be TRBD1 or TRBD2 (6 bases each). Deletions cut 7 bases from V and 9 bases from J, with 19 bases between. CDR3 length: 14 residues. Germline V gives CDR1 MNHEY, CDR2 SVGAGI.

This clone was detected only once. The gene calls are TRBV19 and TRBJ2-1, with TRBD2 identical over 9 bases. The trim removed 2 bases at V and 8 bases at J, leaving 7 bases unmatched. Germline lookup yields CDR1 LNHDA and CDR2 SQIVND (reference sequence). This CDR3 is 15 amino acids long. This CDR3 reads CASSIRLAVWDEQFF. The CDR3 nucleotides are TGTGCCAGTAGTATAAGACTAGCGGTCTGGGATGAGCAGTTCTTC.

The chain employs TRBV6-1 and TRBJ2-7, with 7 bases aligning to TRBD1. V lost 4 bases and J lost 3; bases outside the gene matches: 15. CDR3 length: 17 amino acids. Germline V gene sequence: CDR1 MNHNS, CDR2 SASEGT. The CDR3 region has the DNA TGTGCCAGCAGTGGTAAATATCAGAAGGGACAGAGCTACGAGCAGTACTTC. Translated: CASSGKYQKGQSYEQYF.

The chain combines TRBV7-9 with TRBJ2-5; D is uncertain. The germline V and J ends were trimmed by 4 bases and 2 bases, with 8 bases remaining between them. The CDR3 extends over 13 amino acids. CDR1 SEHNR and CDR2 FQNEAQ come from the germline V gene (reference sequence). The CDR3 spells CASSSLAQETQYF. The CDR3 nucleotides are TGTGCCAGCAGCTCCCTGGCACAAGAGACCCAGTACTTC.

For this clone: The same CDR3 is also encoded by other DNA sequences in this sample. The rearrangement joins TRBV7-9 to TRBJ1-5, with a possible D match to TRBD1 (5 bases). The CDR3 spans 14 residues. Germline V gene lookup returns CDR1 SEHNR and CDR2 FQNEAQ (reference sequence). V was cut by 4 bases and J by 0 bases, with 7 bases left in between. This CDR3 is CASSSGGSNQPQHF. The CDR3, as DNA: TGTGCCAGCAGCTCTGGGGGTAGCAATCAGCCCCAGCATTTT.

This chain links TRBV30 with TRBJ2-7; D unresolved. Deletions cut 0 bases from V and 2 bases from J, with 5 bases between. Germline V CDR1 and CDR2: GTSNPN, SVGIG (reference sequence). This CDR3 comprises 12 residues. CDR3 sequence reads: CAWSVSTYEQYF. The CDR3 DNA reads as TGTGCCTGGAGTGTCTCCACCTACGAGCAGTACTTC.

This chain links TRBV7-9 with TRBJ1-1; D remains ambiguous. Trimming pared 2 bases from V and 1 base from J, leaving 11 bases between. The CDR3 runs 15 residues. CDR1 SEHNR and CDR2 FQNEAQ come from the germline V gene (reference sequence). The CDR3 here is CASSLIGNSNTEAFF. CDR3 bases: TGTGCCAGCAGCTTAATAGGCAATTCGAACACTGAAGCTTTCTTT.

J is TRBJ2-3 and V is TRBV7-3; 8 positions agree with TRBD2. The V segment lost 6 bases and the J segment 1 base; nucleotides outside the gene matches: 6. Germline-derived CDR1 and CDR2 are SGHTA and FQGTGA. This CDR3 contains 15 residues. The CDR3 loop is CASRPGGEGTDTQYF. DNA of the CDR3: TGTGCCAGCAGGCCGGGAGGGGAGGGCACAGATACGCAGTATTTT.

In this sample, this clone is medium-sized. The V gene is TRBV29-1, the J gene TRBJ2-7, with D possibly called TRBD1 or TRBD2 (5 bases each). Germline CDR1 SQVTM, CDR2 ANQGSEA. V was shortened by 7 bases and J by 6 bases, with 19 bases between the two germline ends. The CDR3 loop spans 13 amino acids. CDR3 nucleotides: TGCAGCGCACTCCCCAGCGAGGGGAGCGAGCAGTACTTC. Protein sequence: CSALPSEGSEQYF.

The chain employs TRBV3-1 (or the pseudogene TRBV3-2) and TRBJ2-5; TRBD2 aligns across 9 bases. J was trimmed by 5 bases and V by 0 bases; bases with no gene match: 10. In germline, CDR1 is LGHDT, CDR2 YNNKEL (reference sequence). This CDR3 spans 17 amino acids. The CDR3 sequence: CASSQDVSGTSLETQYF. Written as DNA, the CDR3 is TGTGCCAGCAGCCAAGATGTCTCCGGGACTAGCCTTGAGACCCAGTACTTC.

This clone has a single count. The V gene is TRBV20-1, the J gene TRBJ1-3; no firm D call. This CDR3 is built from 14 residues. Trimming pared 3 bases from V and 0 bases from J, leaving 9 bases between. Germline CDR1 and CDR2: DFQATT and SNEGSKA (reference sequence). CDR3 bases: TGCAGTGCTAGTCCCATGAGCTCTGGAAACACCATATATTTT. Translated, it gives CSASPMSSGNTIYF.

The chain uses TRBV27 and TRBJ1-4, with 9 bases lining up with TRBD1. The V gene end was trimmed by 5 bases and the J gene end by 5 bases; junction bases not matched to a gene: 6. Germline CDR1 reads MNHEY; CDR2 reads SMNVEV (reference sequence). This CDR3 is 15 amino acids long. Here the CDR3 DNA reads TGTGCCAGCAGTCCCACAGGGGGCCCAAATGAAAAACTGTTTTTT. The encoded protein is CASSPTGGPNEKLFF.

The chain combines TRBV24-1 with TRBJ2-3, with 7 bases matching TRBD2. The CDR3 consists of 15 residues. CDR1 and CDR2 from the germline V gene are KGHDR and SFDVKD. Trimming at V came to 5 bases and at J to 5 bases, leaving 9 bases not matched to a gene. The CDR3 is CATSVGLAERDTQYF. The CDR3 nucleotides are TGTGCCACCAGTGTAGGGCTAGCGGAGAGAGATACGCAGTATTTT.

The CDR3 region has the DNA TGCAGCGCGGATGGCATAGGCAGGGGGCAAGAGGGCGGGGAGCTGTTTTTT. It codes for CSADGIGRGQEGGELFF. This chain links TRBV29-1 with TRBJ2-2; TRBD1 aligns across 8 bases. The germline V gene has CDR1 SQVTM and CDR2 ANQGSEA. The CDR3 contains 17 residues. V dropped 7 bases and J dropped 7; count of bases not matched to a gene: 20.

V is TRBV5-8 and J is TRBJ1-4; D is possibly TRBD1 (6 bases). Per germline, CDR1 SGHTS and CDR2 YDEGEE. The V gene lost 4 bases and the J gene lost 8 bases, with 12 bases spanning the gap. The CDR3 covers 13 residues. The CDR3 protein is CASSMGHGEKLFF. CDR3 sequence (DNA): TGTGCCAGCAGCATGGGACACGGGGAAAAACTGTTTTTT.

The chain links TRBV29-1 to TRBJ1-1; D unclear. Germline V lookup: CDR1 SQVTM, CDR2 ANQGSEA. V lost 5 bases, J lost 4 bases, and 8 bases lay in between. The CDR3 is 11 residues long. CDR3 residues: CSVRRSTEAFF. CDR3 DNA sequence: TGCAGCGTTCGACGGAGCACTGAAGCTTTCTTT. Complete variable domain (other parts from reference TRBV29-1 and TRBJ1-1): SAVISQKPSRDICQRGTSLTIQCQVDSQVTMMFWYRQQPGQSLTLIATANQGSEATYESGFVIDKFPISRPNLTFSTLTVSNMSPEDSSIYLCSVRRSTEAFFGQGTRLTVV.

This clone was picked up one time. The chain employs TRBV10-3 and TRBJ1-2; D remains unclear. The germline V and J ends were trimmed by 2 bases and 8 bases, with 9 bases remaining between them. CDR1 ENHRY and CDR2 SYGVKD come from the germline V gene. The CDR3 is 12 residues long. The CDR3 DNA is TGTGCCATCAGTGAGGTAGGGCCAGGCTACACCTTC. Protein product: CAISEVGPGYTF.

The chain combines TRBV7-3 with TRBJ2-3, with 14 bases that match TRBD2. The ends lost 4 bases at V and 6 bases at J; junction bases unmatched: 3. Germline CDR1 and CDR2: SGHTA and FQGTGA. The CDR3 covers 15 residues. The DNA of the CDR3 is TGTGCCAGCAGCTCTCGACTAGCGGGAGGGGATACGCAGTATTTT. Its protein is CASSSRLAGGDTQYF.